This section outlines one T cell receptor beta chain sequence together with its context. Its target is unknown. The sample is drawn from a study of T cells in tuberculosis. Across the whole study: The T cells targeted glucose monomycolate, a mycobacterial lipid, via CD1B.

V was pared by 0 bases and J by 4 bases, with 13 bases between. CDR1 and CDR2 (germline): SGHRS, YFSETQ. This CDR3 has 15 residues. Study-wide results and limits: Selection depended on which cryopreserved specimens were available. Active tuberculosis alpha repertoires lay closer to GMM-specific TCRs than controls'.

Adolescents were screened for latent TB by skin test and IGRA. Clones were read by immunoSEQ multiplex PCR, and TCRdb kept only the in-frame ones, dropping some. Of roughly 40,000 clones listed, roughly 96% are singletons. The rearrangement joins TRBV5-1 to TRBJ1-2; a weak D match, TRBD1 (5 bases). The receptor comes from a donor aged 10-29 years with latent tuberculosis or without tuberculosis infection. The sample comprised PBMCs. In nucleotides, the CDR3 is TGCGCCAGCAGCTTGGGACAGTCTAAGAGCTATGGCTACACCTTC. Amino acids: CASSLGQSKSYGYTF. The whole variable domain, filled in from reference TRBV5-1 and TRBJ1-2, reads KAGVTQTPRYLIKTRGQQVTLSCSPISGHRSVSWYQQTPGQGLQFLFEYFSETQRNKGNFPGRFSGRQFSNSRSEMNVSTLELGDSALYLCASSLGQSKSYGYTFGSGTRLTVV.